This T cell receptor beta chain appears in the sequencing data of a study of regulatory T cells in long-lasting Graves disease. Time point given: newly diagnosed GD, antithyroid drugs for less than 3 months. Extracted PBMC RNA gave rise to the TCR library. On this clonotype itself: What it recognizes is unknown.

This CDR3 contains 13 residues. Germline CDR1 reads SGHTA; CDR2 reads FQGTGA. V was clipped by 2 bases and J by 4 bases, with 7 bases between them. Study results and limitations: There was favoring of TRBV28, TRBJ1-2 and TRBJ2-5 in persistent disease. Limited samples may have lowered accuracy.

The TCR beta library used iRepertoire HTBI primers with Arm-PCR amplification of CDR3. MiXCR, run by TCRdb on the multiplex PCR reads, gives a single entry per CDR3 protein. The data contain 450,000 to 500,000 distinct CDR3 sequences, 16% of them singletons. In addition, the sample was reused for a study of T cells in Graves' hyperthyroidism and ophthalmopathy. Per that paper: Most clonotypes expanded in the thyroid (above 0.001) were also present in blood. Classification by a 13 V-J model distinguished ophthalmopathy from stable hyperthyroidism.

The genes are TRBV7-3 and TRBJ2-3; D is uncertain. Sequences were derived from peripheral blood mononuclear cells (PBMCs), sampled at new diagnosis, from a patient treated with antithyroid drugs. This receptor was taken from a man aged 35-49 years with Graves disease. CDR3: CASSLVTPDTQYF. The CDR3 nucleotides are TGTGCCAGCAGCTTAGTGACGCCAGATACGCAGTATTTT. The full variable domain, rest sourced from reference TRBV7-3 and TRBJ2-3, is GAGVSQTPSNKVTEKGKYVELRCDPISGHTALYWYRQSLGQGPEFLIYFQGTGAADDSGLPNDRFFAVRPEGSVSTLKIQRTERGDSAVYLCASSLVTPDTQYFGPGTRLTVL.